This TCR beta chain was retrieved from a study of CD8 T cells in Susac syndrome (dated by TCRdb to about 2019). Concerning the study at large: Whether CD8+ T cell activation and differentiation in Susac syndrome was antigen driven was tested using repertoire sequencing. Clonality of the CD8+ T cell repertoire was compared between around 13 healthy donors, about 14 Susac syndrome patients and 15 or so multiple sclerosis patients. Study-wide findings and limitations: The number of individuals in the TCR sequencing and HLA analysis was acknowledged as relatively small.

This clonotype turned up a few times. Its antigen is currently not known. Within one base of it there is no much larger clone, and no base qualities were kept. Peripheral blood CD8+ and CD4+ T cells from healthy donors, Susac syndrome patients and multiple sclerosis patients were profiled using high-throughput TCR beta sequencing. Treatment-naive patients with stable or active relapsing-remitting disease fulfilling revised McDonald criteria were used as multiple sclerosis controls. Bulk CD8+ and CD4+ T cells were purified by magnetic negative isolation, while CD8+ TEMRA cells were enriched using FACS. Blood was drawn into EDTA tubes, processed within 24 hours, and PBMCs were isolated by density gradient centrifugation. PBMCs destined for TCR sequencing were cryopreserved in liquid nitrogen and later thawed in a 37 °C water bath. Purity of sorted or isolated CD4+, CD8+ and CD8+ TEMRA cells was at least 90%.

CDR1 MNHNS and CDR2 SASEGT are derived from the germline V gene. Ends trimmed: V by 3 bases, J by 0 bases; bases unmatched to a gene: 4. Including the terminal cysteine and phenylalanine, the CDR3 comprises 16 residues. Of all the DNA, just the CDR3 is kept, 48 bases in frame from base 1. RNA was extracted with the RNeasy kit and roughly 0.45 to 1 ug was reverse transcribed using random hexamers. The immunoSEQ multiplex PCR assay, which covers 54 Vbeta and 13 Jbeta segments, was used to amplify TCR beta CDR3 regions. To correct PCR amplification bias, a synthetic template baseline was used for both primer optimization and computational correction. The original pipeline was this. Reads were annotated to V, D and J genes according to IMGT and were analyzed with immunoSEQ Analyzer, with only productive sequences retained. Clonality was calculated as one minus the Shannon entropy normalized by log2 of the number of productive unique sequences. For each patient and control, public and private clones were evaluated within the 100 most prevalent clones. Clones were defined as Susac-specific when absent from the healthy and MS cohorts, from roughly 1,100 published viral clones and from other ImmuneACCESS disease sequences. TCRdb applied fastp at Q25 and MiXCR to the public reads, then kept only in-frame beta chains. Duplicate CDR3 protein sequences are folded into a single record with the most common DNA and genes. The authors' filters were not applied to this entry. Present in this sample are around 270,000 distinct CDR3 sequences, approximately 90% of which were seen just once. More than 0.15% of the sample is in the top ten clones.

Sequencing input: CD8+ T cells from PBMCs. This clonotype was obtained from a human donor with multiple sclerosis. The V and J segments used are TRBV6-1 and TRBJ2-3; 9 of the junction bases match TRBD2. The DNA is TGTGCCAGCAGTGATGCTCTAGCGGGAAGCACAGATACGCAGTATTTT. The encoded protein is CASSDALAGSTDTQYF.